These T cell receptor beta chains were read from a single sample in a study of T cell repertoires in cytomegalovirus infection. The antigens of these receptors remain unknown. TCRdb used MiXCR to reprocess the reads, holding one entry per CDR3 protein. The table includes 550,000 to 850,000 distinct CDR3 sequences, about 33% detected once. The starting material was cultured PBMCs, obtained from culture after CMV antigen stimulation. These receptors came from a human donor in good health (CMV status not recorded). Some clones in this sample may be carry-over from other donors' samples. Each CDR3 is given with its conserved first and last residue. The D gene is left open where the match is weak. Clone size is given for some rows only: seen once, a few or many times, or a class if the clone is expanded.

V gene	clone size	J gene	D gene	CDR3 DNA	CDR3 protein
TRBV10-3	-	TRBJ1-1	TRBD1	TGTGCCATCAGTGAGTGGCAGGGGGACACTGAAGCTTTCTTT	CAISEWQGDTEAFF
TRBV28	few	TRBJ2-3	-	TGTGCCAGCGGTCGCTACTGGGGGGTAACAGATACGCAGTATTTT	CASGRYWGVTDTQYF
TRBV6-2/TRBV6-3	few	TRBJ2-3	-	TGTGCCAGCAGCCTGCACGGCGCGACTGACGCAGATACGCAGTATTTT	CASSLHGATDADTQYF
TRBV14	few	TRBJ2-2	-	TGTGCCAGCAGCCAAGAAGTCCCGGGATCGAACACCGGGGAGCTGTTTTTT	CASSQEVPGSNTGELFF
TRBV4-1	few	TRBJ2-1	-	TGCGCCAGCAGCCAAGATTTACTCCGCAGGGAGTGGGGTGAGCAGTTCTTC	CASSQDLLRREWGEQFF
TRBV7-2	few	TRBJ2-2	-	TGTGCCAGCAGCTTAGTAGTTCCGCTAACCGGGGAGCTGTTTTTT	CASSLVVPLTGELFF
TRBV7-2	many	TRBJ1-1	-	TGTGCCAGCAGTGTGACAGCCTCGAACACTGAAGCTTTCTTT	CASSVTASNTEAFF
TRBV28	few	TRBJ2-7	TRBD1	TGTGCCAGCACTCCGGGGGGGGACAGGGGAACCTACGAGCAGTACTTC	CASTPGGDRGTYEQYF
TRBV4-1	-	TRBJ1-4	-	TGCGCCAGCAGCCAAGCTAACAGGGTGGAAAAACTGTTTTTT	CASSQANRVEKLFF
TRBV20-1	-	TRBJ2-1	-	TGCAGTGCTAGAGATAGGGGGTATCCTTCCTACAATGAGCAGTTCTTC	CSARDRGYPSYNEQFF
TRBV6-2/TRBV6-3	-	TRBJ1-6	-	TGTGCCAGCAGACCATTTGGACGGTATAATTCACCCCTCCACTTT	CASRPFGRYNSPLHF
TRBV6-5	-	TRBJ2-2	TRBD2	TGTGCCAGCAGTTACACTAGCGGGAGTGGCGGGGAGCTGTTTTTT	CASSYTSGSGGELFF
TRBV7-4	-	TRBJ1-1	-	TGTGCCAGCAGTCTAAACCTTCAGACATGGGGGGCTTTCTTT	CASSLNLQTWGAFF
TRBV12-3/TRBV12-4	-	TRBJ1-5	-	TGTGCCAGCAGTTTTGACCCCATAAAGGCGAGGCGGGTTCCCAATCAGCCCCAGCATTTT	CASSFDPIKARRVPNQPQHF
TRBV5-1	-	TRBJ2-7	-	TGCGCCAGCAGCTCGGCCACCCGCCCCTACGAGCAGTACTTC	CASSSATRPYEQYF
TRBV19	-	TRBJ2-1	-	TGTGCCAGTAGTATGTGGACTACCCGCAGTGAGCAGTTCTTC	CASSMWTTRSEQFF
TRBV12-3/TRBV12-4	-	TRBJ2-2	TRBD2	TGTGCCAGCACCCCGGGACTAGCGGGAGGGACCGGGGAGCTGTTTTTT	CASTPGLAGGTGELFF
TRBV25-1	-	TRBJ2-2	TRBD1	TGTGCCAGCTGGGGGACAGGGCGTACCGGGGAGCTGTTTTTT	CASWGTGRTGELFF
TRBV4-1	-	TRBJ2-4	TRBD1	TGCGCCAGCAGCCATCCTTCCAGGGGGCAGAGAAACATTCAGTACTTC	CASSHPSRGQRNIQYF
TRBV7-2	many	TRBJ2-5	-	TGTGCCAGCAGCGCCCAGAGGCAAGAGACCCAGTACTTC	CASSAQRQETQYF
TRBV5-1	-	TRBJ1-1	-	TGCGCCAGCAGCTTAGGGGTATCTAACACTGAAGCTTTCTTT	CASSLGVSNTEAFF
TRBV6-6	-	TRBJ2-7	TRBD2	TGTGCCAGCAGTCCGGGACTACCCTCCTACGAGCAGTACTTC	CASSPGLPSYEQYF
TRBV7-2	many	TRBJ1-3	-	TGTGCCAGCAGCCGGGCGAGCTCTGGAAACACCATATATTTT	CASSRASSGNTIYF
TRBV12-3/TRBV12-4	-	TRBJ2-5	TRBD1	TGTGCCAGCACCCCGGCGCAGGGGGCGGGTGAGACCCAGTACTTC	CASTPAQGAGETQYF
TRBV12-5	many	TRBJ2-5	TRBD2	TGTGCCAGCGGACTAGCGGGGGAAGAGACCCAGTACTTC	CASGLAGEETQYF
TRBV5-1	few	TRBJ2-5	-	TGCGCCAGCAGCCAGGGACATTATGCGGAGACCCAGTACTTC	CASSQGHYAETQYF
TRBV6-1	few	TRBJ1-2	-	TGTGCCAGCCGACAGTCCGGGGCTAACTATGGCTACACCTTC	CASRQSGANYGYTF
TRBV27	few	TRBJ1-1	-	TGTGCCAGCAGGCACGGGGGGACTGAAGCTTTCTTT	CASRHGGTEAFF
TRBV6-2/TRBV6-3	-	TRBJ2-1	-	TGTGCCAGCAGTTACCCGAGGCCTTATGAGCAGTTCTTC	CASSYPRPYEQFF
TRBV10-3	few	TRBJ1-6	TRBD1	TGTGCCACCACCGGGACAGATAATTCACCCCTCCACTTT	CATTGTDNSPLHF
TRBV6-5	-	TRBJ2-2	-	TGTGCCAGCAGCCCCGCTCGGGGGCCAAACACCGGGGAGCTGTTTTTT	CASSPARGPNTGELFF
TRBV7-2	many	TRBJ2-7	TRBD2	TGTGCCAGCAGCCTAACGGGACTAGCTTCCTACGAGCAGTACTTC	CASSLTGLASYEQYF
TRBV5-6	few	TRBJ1-1	TRBD1	TGTGCCAGCAGCTTGGCCAACAGGGGAGCTTTCTTT	CASSLANRGAFF
TRBV7-2	many	TRBJ2-5	-	TGTGCCAGCAGCCCCAGGGGATCAGAGACCCAGTACTTC	CASSPRGSETQYF
TRBV14	few	TRBJ2-1	TRBD2	TGTGCCAGCAGCCCGACTAGCGGGAGCAACAATGAGCAGTTCTTC	CASSPTSGSNNEQFF
TRBV6-1	few	TRBJ2-2	-	TGTGCCAGCTCGTGGGCAGCGAACACCGGGGAGCTGTTTTTT	CASSWAANTGELFF
TRBV12-3/TRBV12-4	-	TRBJ1-4	-	TGTGCCAGCAGTTTAGGTCCAGGCAGGGTAAATGAAAAACTGTTTTTT	CASSLGPGRVNEKLFF
TRBV20-1	-	TRBJ1-5	-	TGCAGTGCTAGAGATCCCTCCCGTGAGGAACATCAGCCCCAGCATTTT	CSARDPSREEHQPQHF
TRBV4-2	-	TRBJ2-1	TRBD2	TGTGCCAGCAGCCTCAGACTAGCTGATCATGAGCAGTTCTTC	CASSLRLADHEQFF
TRBV12-3/TRBV12-4	-	TRBJ2-5	TRBD2	TGTGCCAGCAGTTGGGGGATAGCGGGAGAACAAGAGACCCAGTACTTC	CASSWGIAGEQETQYF
TRBV2	-	TRBJ1-3	-	TGTGCCAGCAGTAAATGGGGAGATAGCTCTGGAAACACCATATATTTT	CASSKWGDSSGNTIYF
TRBV2	-	TRBJ2-1	-	TGTGCCAGCAGTAAGACTGGAACCTACAATGAGCAGTTCTTC	CASSKTGTYNEQFF
TRBV19	-	TRBJ1-5	-	TGTGCCACCTCTCCCGGGGGATATAGCAATCAGCCCCAGCATTTT	CATSPGGYSNQPQHF
TRBV6-6	-	TRBJ1-2	-	TGTGCCAGCACCCCGAACAGGGTCGGGGCTAGCTATGGCTACACCTTC	CASTPNRVGASYGYTF
TRBV19	-	TRBJ2-1	TRBD1	TGTGCCAGTAGTAAAATCACTTCCGGGACAGGGGGCGAAGATGAGCAGTTCTTC	CASSKITSGTGGEDEQFF
TRBV6-2/TRBV6-3	-	TRBJ1-6	-	TGTGCCAGCAGTGACGACGGGAGGCCCATACCCCTCCACTTT	CASSDDGRPIPLHF
TRBV2	once	TRBJ2-1	-	TGTGCCAGCAGTGAATGGGGTATCGGGGGCTCCTACAATGAGCAGTTCTTC	CASSEWGIGGSYNEQFF
TRBV7-9	-	TRBJ1-2	-	TGTGCCAGTAGTCCGGGAATTCTTAACTATGGCTACACCTTC	CASSPGILNYGYTF
TRBV6-5	few	TRBJ2-1	TRBD2	TGTGCCAGCAGTTCACATCTAGCGGGGGGGCCGGATGAGCAGTTCTTC	CASSSHLAGGPDEQFF